This T cell receptor (beta chain) was documented in a study of graft-versus-host responses after intestinal transplantation (dated by TCRdb to the early 2020s). At the level of the whole study: Recipients received multivisceral, liver-intestinal, or isolated intestinal transplants. Graft-versus-host and host-versus-graft alloreactive T cell clones were tracked in the graft, circulation and bone marrow after intestinal transplantation using bulk TCR-beta CDR3 sequencing. Every recipient was given anti-thymocyte globulin induction, then maintenance tacrolimus and steroids for 2 to 3 years. A cohort of 24 intestinal transplant recipients, including one retransplant, was enrolled, and 3 patients lacking pretransplant specimens were excluded. Instead of going to the commercial service, samples from a few later patients were sequenced in-house on an Illumina MiSeq and processed with MiXCR. Donor T cell macrochimerism was defined as a peak of at least 4% donor T cells among recipient peripheral blood mononuclear cells. Alloreactive clones were identified by sequencing pre-transplant mixed lymphocyte reaction products and comparing them with unstimulated pre-transplant donor and recipient T cells. Overall study outcomes, separate from this receptor: Patients with donor T cell macrochimerism had high GvH to HvG T cell clonal ratios in their allografts. GvH clones were detected in recipient bone marrow, and some of these GvH clones were observed earlier in ileal mucosa or blood, consistent with an intestinal mucosal origin. The relatively low number and heterogeneity of intestinal transplant patients limited the conclusions. Peak levels of circulating GvH clones were associated with declines in HvG clones early after transplant.

Comment on this clone: Its antigen is not yet known. Per-base qualities were not stored, and no clone one base away is much larger.

The time point tag for this specimen amounts to: cells obtained before transplantation from donor or recipient. CD3+CD4+ and CD3+CD8+ populations were FACS-sorted from unstimulated pre-transplant donor and recipient cells taken from spleen or lymph nodes. Libraries were constructed by the immunoSEQ multiplex PCR assay. For most patients, genomic DNA was isolated with the Qiagen DNeasy Blood and Tissue Kit and shipped frozen to Adaptive Biotechnologies for TCR sequencing. Adaptive Biotechnologies carried out high-throughput TCR-beta CDR3 sequencing of genomic DNA for most patients. As for how the authors treated the data: Adaptive's ImmunoSEQ software was the source of the TCR sequencing data for around 20 patients, while a few other patients were processed with MiXCR and VDJtools. CD4 versus CD8 sorting errors were corrected by removing sequences found in both subsets at a frequency ratio below 5:1. CDR3 nucleotide sequences shared between donor and recipient were removed because the origin of such sequences could not be assigned. At least 2-fold expansion over unstimulated cells and a minimum CFSE-low frequency of 0.002% (template counts) or 0.001% (read counts) were required for clones to be classified as alloreactive. Clones were considered mappable if detected in sequenced pre-transplant spleen, lymph node, or MLR CFSE-low populations of the donor or recipient. Cumulative frequency of alloreactive clones was calculated as a percentage of all sequences weighted by copy number. TCRdb carries this immuneACCESS record with in-frame sequences only. Its versions omit some clonotypes, under half of them owing to an unresolved V gene in the studies checked, with the rest unexplained. V and J calls and clone size are those listed in that table; D and trimming were worked out from the DNA. Present in this sample are about 31,000 clones, about 80% of which were seen just once. In total, the top ten clones hold 15% to 20% of the sample.

CDR3 length: 14 amino acids, cysteine to phenylalanine. Only CDR3 DNA remains: 42 bases, in frame from the first base. The trim is 2 bases for V and 6 bases for J, with a gap of 11 bases between the germline ends. Sequences MNHNY (CDR1) and SVGAGI (CDR2) are obtained from the germline V gene (reference sequence). This sample comprised unstimulated CD8+ T cells sorted from spleen or lymph node cells, obtained before intestinal transplant. The receptor chain draws on TRBV6-6 and TRBJ1-5; the D segment could be TRBD1, given 5 matching bases. The sequence was collected from a human donor who received an intestinal transplant. For the CDR3, the sequence is CASSYGGGGQPQHF. The DNA sequence is TGTGCCAGCAGTTACGGGGGAGGAGGTCAGCCCCAGCATTTT.